This T cell receptor (beta chain) was observed in a study of blood T cell repertoires in COVID-19. The CDR3 extends over 13 amino acids. Germline trimming cut 6 bases from V and 5 bases from J; bases unmatched to any gene: 5. Germline CDR1 and CDR2: MNHEY and SVGEGT. The table came from immunoSEQ multiplex PCR; TCRdb's copy has only in-frame clones and leaves some out. Of approximately 150,000 clones in the sample, approximately 91% are singletons; the top ten hold around 4.8%. Seattle cases were enrolled at active infection and followed longitudinally. The chain uses TRBV6-2 or TRBV6-3 and TRBJ1-1; 8 nucleotides agree with TRBD1. The specimen was peripheral blood. The TCR sequence derives from a man in his late teens or twenties with COVID-19, enrolled during active disease. The CDR3 coding sequence is TGTGCCAGCAGCCAAAACAGGGGGACTGAAGCTTTCTTT. It specifies CASSQNRGTEAFF.